A selection of T cell receptor beta chains follows, all from one sample in a study of blood T cell repertoires in COVID-19. The repertoire was sequenced with immunoSEQ multiplex PCR; TCRdb's copy has only in-frame clones and lacks some. The sample yields about 130,000 clones, more than 90% seen once. Sequenced input: peripheral blood. The receptor set was obtained from a man in his fifties or sixties with active COVID-19. Each CDR3 is given with its conserved first and last residue. The D gene is left open where the match is weak. A clone size is listed for some rows: how often the clone was seen (once, few, many), or a class if it is expanded.

j_gene,v_gene,d_gene,abundance,CDR3aa,CDR3nt
TRBJ1-1,TRBV7-8,TRBD1,NA,CASSSPLVSDRAITEAFF,TGTGCCAGCAGCTCGCCCTTGGTTTCCGACAGGGCGATCACTGAAGCTTTCTTT
TRBJ2-3,TRBV20-1,TRBD2,NA,CSAIDPGTSGLVGTDTQYF,TGCAGTGCTATTGACCCCGGGACTAGCGGATTAGTTGGCACAGATACGCAGTATTTT
TRBJ1-6,TRBV18,TRBD1,NA,CASSQTGDSSYNSPLHF,TGTGCCAGCTCACAGACAGGGGATAGCTCCTATAATTCACCCCTCCACTTT
TRBJ2-1,TRBV11-2,NA,NA,CASSLGALENEQFF,TGTGCCAGCAGCTTAGGGGCACTCGAAAATGAGCAGTTCTTC
TRBJ1-5,TRBV6-5,TRBD1,NA,CASRVDRGPNQPQHF,TGTGCCAGCAGGGTCGACAGGGGGCCGAATCAGCCCCAGCATTTT
TRBJ2-2,TRBV2,TRBD2,NA,CASSESLAGGHGELFF,TGTGCCAGCAGTGAAAGTCTAGCGGGGGGTCACGGGGAGCTGTTTTTT
TRBJ2-7,TRBV2,TRBD1,NA,CASRETGASAYEQYF,TGTGCCAGCAGGGAAACAGGGGCGTCGGCCTACGAGCAGTACTTC
TRBJ1-2,TRBV3-1/TRBV3-2,TRBD1,NA,CASSQDPTGGPDGYTF,TGTGCCAGCAGCCAAGATCCGACAGGGGGCCCTGATGGCTACACCTTC
TRBJ1-1,TRBV4-1,NA,NA,CASRVSEGMNTEAFF,TGCGCCAGCAGGGTGTCGGAGGGAATGAACACTGAAGCTTTCTTT
TRBJ1-3,TRBV4-2,TRBD1,NA,CASSQGGLGGVGNTIYF,TGTGCCAGCAGCCAAGGGGGGTTAGGGGGCGTTGGAAACACCATATATTTT
TRBJ1-2,TRBV3-1/TRBV3-2,TRBD1,once,CASSQVRGPHGYTF,TGTGCCAGCAGCCAAGTGAGGGGGCCCCATGGCTACACCTTC
TRBJ2-1,TRBV5-4,NA,once,CASSLSGSGNEQFF,TGTGCCAGCAGCTTGTCCGGTAGCGGCAATGAGCAGTTCTTC
TRBJ1-2,TRBV6-5,TRBD1,NA,CASTWDRGQGYTF,TGTGCCAGCACTTGGGACAGGGGGCAAGGCTACACCTTC
TRBJ1-4,TRBV6-5,NA,NA,CASSLGQGHEKLFF,TGTGCCAGCAGCCTGGGGCAGGGTCACGAAAAACTGTTTTTT
TRBJ1-5,TRBV5-1,TRBD1,once,CASSLTGGSQPQHF,TGCGCCAGCAGCTTGACAGGGGGCAGTCAGCCCCAGCATTTT
TRBJ1-5,TRBV18,TRBD1,NA,CASSPLGQGQNQPQHF,TGTGCCAGCTCACCTTTGGGACAGGGACAGAATCAGCCCCAGCATTTT
TRBJ2-4,TRBV7-9,NA,NA,CASSFAGSQYF,TGTGCCAGCAGCTTTGCCGGGTCTCAGTACTTC
TRBJ2-5,TRBV5-4,NA,NA,CASSSTDGVETQYF,TGTGCCAGCAGCTCTACGGACGGGGTGGAGACCCAGTACTTC
TRBJ1-1,TRBV2,TRBD1,NA,CASSEQGGNTEAFF,TGTGCCAGCAGTGAACAGGGGGGGAACACTGAAGCTTTCTTT
TRBJ2-7,TRBV3-1/TRBV3-2,TRBD2,NA,CASSQEIGGDYEQYF,TGTGCCAGCAGCCAAGAGATTGGGGGGGACTACGAGCAGTACTTC
TRBJ2-4,TRBV19,TRBD2,NA,CASSPGGIGTKNIQYF,TGTGCCAGTAGTCCGGGGGGGATCGGGACCAAAAACATTCAGTACTTC
TRBJ2-2,TRBV6-5,NA,NA,CASSYSSANTGELFF,TGTGCCAGCAGTTACTCGTCAGCGAACACCGGGGAGCTGTTTTTT
TRBJ2-3,TRBV4-2,TRBD2,NA,CASSPRTSGTTDTQYF,TGTGCCAGCAGCCCGCGGACTAGCGGGACCACAGATACGCAGTATTTT
TRBJ2-5,TRBV5-1,NA,NA,CASGYSGETQYF,TGCGCCAGCGGCTATAGCGGTGAGACCCAGTACTTC
TRBJ2-1,TRBV2,NA,NA,CASSAVNEQFF,TGTGCCAGCAGTGCGGTCAATGAGCAGTTCTTC
TRBJ2-1,TRBV18,NA,once,CASSPQREEQFF,TGTGCCAGCTCACCCCAAAGGGAGGAGCAGTTCTTC
TRBJ2-1,TRBV25-1,NA,NA,CASSVSEHEQFF,TGTGCCAGCAGTGTCTCGGAGCATGAGCAGTTCTTC
TRBJ1-1,TRBV18,TRBD1,NA,CASSPGQDTEAFF,TGTGCCAGCTCACCGGGACAGGACACTGAAGCTTTCTTT
TRBJ1-4,TRBV20-1,TRBD1,NA,CSASYRDSGEKLFF,TGCAGTGCTAGTTACCGGGACAGCGGGGAAAAACTGTTTTTT
TRBJ1-1,TRBV11-3,NA,NA,CASSSVAEAFF,TGTGCCAGCAGCTCGGTTGCTGAAGCTTTCTTT
TRBJ1-1,TRBV20-1,TRBD1,NA,CSASSQGAGTEAFF,TGCAGTGCTAGTTCGCAGGGGGCGGGTACTGAAGCTTTCTTT
TRBJ1-4,TRBV4-1,TRBD1,few,CASSQWGQADEKLFF,TGCGCCAGCAGCCAATGGGGACAGGCCGATGAAAAACTGTTTTTT
TRBJ2-2,TRBV2,NA,NA,CASSQNTGELFF,TGTGCCAGCAGCCAAAACACCGGGGAGCTGTTTTTT
TRBJ1-6,TRBV2,TRBD1,once,CASNKGQGSGSYNSPLHF,TGTGCCAGCAATAAAGGACAGGGGTCCGGCTCCTATAATTCACCCCTCCACTTT
TRBJ2-1,TRBV27,NA,NA,CASSLGLAGGEQFF,TGTGCCAGCAGTTTAGGCCTAGCTGGCGGTGAGCAGTTCTTC
TRBJ2-1,TRBV5-6,TRBD2,NA,CASSLSGGDNEQFF,TGTGCCAGCAGCTTGAGCGGGGGGGACAATGAGCAGTTCTTC
TRBJ1-2,TRBV5-4,TRBD1,NA,CASSFGQDNYGYTF,TGTGCCAGCAGCTTCGGACAGGACAACTATGGCTACACCTTC
TRBJ1-2,TRBV5-6,NA,NA,CASSLGTAYGYTF,TGTGCCAGCAGCTTGGGGACAGCTTATGGCTACACCTTC
TRBJ2-1,TRBV7-9,NA,NA,CASSLYRTGGDEQFF,TGTGCCAGCAGCTTATATCGGACCGGAGGGGATGAGCAGTTCTTC
TRBJ1-1,TRBV7-2,NA,NA,CASSLGLGLQGSTEAFF,TGTGCCAGCAGCTTAGGTTTAGGGCTACAGGGATCCACTGAAGCTTTCTTT
TRBJ2-5,TRBV4-1,NA,NA,CASSRDLGGEPQETQYF,TGCGCCAGCAGCCGAGATTTGGGCGGGGAACCCCAAGAGACCCAGTACTTC
TRBJ1-4,TRBV27,NA,NA,CASSLGGYTSEKLFF,TGTGCCAGCAGTTTAGGGGGGTATACTTCTGAAAAACTGTTTTTT
TRBJ2-7,TRBV5-8,NA,NA,CASSSLWASYEQYF,TGTGCCAGCAGCTCCCTGTGGGCGTCCTACGAGCAGTACTTC
TRBJ2-2,TRBV9,NA,NA,CASSGHRTTNTGELFF,TGTGCCAGCAGCGGCCACCGGACTACGAACACCGGGGAGCTGTTTTTT
TRBJ1-1,TRBV6-1,NA,NA,CASSEALQGNTEAFF,TGTGCCAGCAGTGAAGCCTTACAGGGAAACACTGAAGCTTTCTTT
TRBJ2-1,TRBV5-1,TRBD2,NA,CASSSVARDRLRLAGDNEQFF,TGCGCCAGCAGCTCTGTCGCCCGGGACAGGCTTAGACTAGCGGGAGATAATGAGCAGTTCTTC
TRBJ1-2,TRBV2,NA,few,CAIRDGGSHGYTF,TGTGCCATCCGAGACGGGGGATCCCATGGCTACACCTTC
TRBJ1-6,TRBV5-6,TRBD1,NA,CASSLESLRDRGYGALHF,TGTGCCAGCAGCTTGGAATCCTTACGGGACAGGGGCTACGGGGCCCTCCACTTT
TRBJ2-5,TRBV2,NA,NA,CASSAREETQYF,TGTGCCAGCAGTGCCAGGGAAGAGACCCAGTACTTC
TRBJ1-2,TRBV12-3/TRBV12-4,NA,once,CASSSSSYGYTF,TGTGCCAGCAGTTCGTCTTCTTATGGCTACACCTTC
TRBJ2-1,TRBV7-2,TRBD2,few,CASSTGTSFYNEQFF,TGTGCCAGCAGCACGGGGACTAGCTTCTACAATGAGCAGTTCTTC
TRBJ1-2,TRBV7-8,NA,NA,CASSLVQAAGYTF,TGTGCCAGCAGCTTAGTACAGGCTGCTGGCTACACCTTC
TRBJ2-1,TRBV14,NA,NA,CASSQGSPGLMFF,TGTGCCAGCAGCCAAGGGTCCCCCGGACTCATGTTCTTC
TRBJ2-7,TRBV18,TRBD1,NA,CASSRQGAYEQYF,TGTGCCAGCTCGCGACAGGGGGCTTACGAGCAGTACTTC